These 14 T cell receptor beta chains came from one sample sequenced in a study of OX40 agonist ivuxolimab in advanced cancers. Some clones are missing from TCRdb's copy, which holds only in-frame ones; the method was immunoSEQ multiplex PCR. The sample yields about 77,000 clones, about nine tenths seen once. Sequencing used CD4+ or CD8+ T cells sorted from blood, obtained in a trial of the OX40 agonist ivuxolimab. The receptor set was obtained from an adult with an advanced solid tumor such as melanoma, head and neck, liver or kidney cancer.

This clone was observed a single time. V gene TRBV6-5 combines with J gene TRBJ2-3; 8 bases fit TRBD1. Trimming removed 9 bases from V and 3 bases from J; junction bases left unmatched: 11. The CDR3 has 15 amino acids. Germline V CDR1 and CDR2: MNHEY, SVGAGI. CDR3 DNA sequence: TGTGCCAGATTGAACAGGGGGAAGAAAACAGATACGCAGTATTTT. It is translated as CARLNRGKKTDTQYF.

The chain uses TRBV5-5 and TRBJ2-7, with D uncertain. The length of the CDR3 is 12 residues. The germline V and J ends were trimmed by 4 bases and 2 bases, with 7 bases remaining between them. Germline-derived CDR1 and CDR2 are SGHKS and YYEKEE (reference sequence). In DNA form, the CDR3 reads TGTGCCAGCAGCCGCTTGGCCTACGAGCAGTACTTC. This translates into CASSRLAYEQYF.

This clone was recorded only once. This sequence joins TRBV19 and TRBJ2-7; perhaps D is TRBD1 or TRBD2 (5 bases each). Germline-derived CDR1 and CDR2 are LNHDA and SQIVND (reference sequence). This CDR3 is built from 14 residues. V lost 1 base and J lost 6, with 13 bases in between. In DNA, the CDR3 is TGTGCCAGTAGTATAGCGATGAGGGGCTCCGAGCAGTACTTC. Protein: CASSIAMRGSEQYF.

This clone appeared a few times. This chain links TRBV27 with TRBJ2-7; TRBD1 aligns across 10 bases. Germline V CDR1 and CDR2: MNHEY, SMNVEV (reference sequence). This CDR3 is built from 15 residues. After removal of 7 bases from V and 3 bases from J, the junction contained 9 bases not matched to a gene. The CDR3 region has the DNA TGTGCCAGCAAAACTCGGACAGGGGGAGACTACGAGCAGTACTTC. This encodes CASKTRTGGDYEQYF.

The chain carries TRBV11-2 and TRBJ1-4; unclear D gene. The CDR3 consists of 15 residues. Trimming took 1 base from V and 2 from J, leaving 8 bases between them. Germline V CDR1 and CDR2: SGHAT, FQNNGV. CDR3 protein: CASSLGIGTNEKLFF. The CDR3, as DNA: TGTGCCAGCAGCTTAGGCATAGGGACTAATGAAAAACTGTTTTTT.

The chain combines TRBV4-3 with TRBJ2-7; 7 nucleotides agree with TRBD2. The trim removed 1 base at V and 3 bases at J, leaving 6 bases unmatched. Germline lookup yields CDR1 LGHNA and CDR2 YSLEER. The CDR3 spans 15 residues. The CDR3 DNA sequence: TGCGCCAGCAGCCAAGTAGCGGGCCTAGGCTACGAGCAGTACTTC. Its protein is CASSQVAGLGYEQYF.

The chain joins TRBV5-1 to TRBJ1-4; D uncertain. V lost 0 bases and J 9 bases, leaving 15 bases between the germline ends. In germline, CDR1 is SGHRS, CDR2 YFSETQ. The CDR3 sequence is 15 residues long. In DNA form, the CDR3 reads TGCGCCAGCAGCTTGGCCGAGACCTCGGCCCAAAAACTGTTTTTT. Amino acid sequence: CASSLAETSAQKLFF.

This rearrangement joins TRBV19 to TRBJ1-5; maybe TRBD1 (5 bases). This CDR3 is 14 amino acids long. The germline V gene has CDR1 LNHDA and CDR2 SQIVND (reference sequence). V lost 9 bases to trimming and J lost 2 bases, with 14 bases between them. The CDR3 region has the DNA TGTGCCAGCCGGGGGAGTAGCGGCAATCAGCCCCAGCATTTT. This encodes CASRGSSGNQPQHF.

The V call is TRBV18, the J call TRBJ2-5; 9 bases agree with TRBD2. The CDR3 runs to 16 residues. V was pared by 6 bases and J by 1 base, with 9 bases of the junction left unmatched. The germline gives CDR1 KGHSH, CDR2 LQKENI. The CDR3 sequence is CASSQETSGFQETQYF. CDR3 bases: TGTGCCAGCTCTCAAGAGACTAGCGGTTTCCAAGAGACCCAGTACTTC. Filled out from reference TRBV18 and TRBJ2-5, the complete variable domain reads NAGVMQNPRHLVRRRGQEARLRCSPMKGHSHVYWYRQLPEEGLKFMVYLQKENIIDESGMPKERFSAEFPKEGPSILRIQQVVRGDSAAYFCASSQETSGFQETQYFGPGTRLLVL.

The V and J genes are TRBV11-3 and TRBJ2-1, with 13 bases matching TRBD2. After removal of 5 bases from V and 8 bases from J, the junction contained 3 bases not matched to a gene. The length of the CDR3 is 14 residues. In germline, CDR1 is SGHNT, CDR2 YENEEA. The DNA for the CDR3 is TGTGCCAGCAGCCGAGGGACTAGCGGGGATGAGCAGTTCTTC. It codes for CASSRGTSGDEQFF.

The chain employs TRBV27 and TRBJ1-3; 8 nucleotides match TRBD1. The V and J ends lost 5 bases and 4 bases, in that order; junction bases with no gene match: 16. CDR1 and CDR2 from the germline V gene are MNHEY and SMNVEV (reference sequence). The CDR3 consists of 18 residues. The chain's CDR3 is CASSREYLPDRAGNTIYF. In DNA, the CDR3 is TGTGCCAGCAGTCGTGAATACCTACCGGACAGGGCCGGAAACACCATATATTTT.

A note on this clone: This CDR3 is also generated by other DNA sequences in the sample. The chain carries TRBV27 and TRBJ2-6; D is unclear. Trimming stripped 2 bases from V and 0 bases from J, with 2 bases between. Germline lookup yields CDR1 MNHEY and CDR2 SMNVEV (reference sequence). The CDR3 loop spans 14 amino acids. CDR3 sequence (DNA): TGTGCCAGCAGTTTAAGCTCTGGGGCCAACGTCCTGACTTTC. It codes for CASSLSSGANVLTF.

The V gene is TRBV11-3, the J gene TRBJ2-7; 8 nucleotides agree with TRBD2. CDR1 and CDR2 from the germline V gene are SGHNT and YENEEA. V dropped 4 bases and J dropped 6; count of bases not matched to a gene: 2. This CDR3 contains 12 residues. CDR3 coding DNA: TGTGCCAGCAGCTCTACTAGCGGCGAGCAGTACTTC. Its protein product is CASSSTSGEQYF.

This rearrangement joins TRBV6-1 to TRBJ2-3; unclear D gene. V was trimmed by 2 bases and J by 4 bases, leaving 7 bases between them. This CDR3 contains 13 residues. Germline CDR1 and CDR2: MNHNS and SASEGT. CDR3 loop: CASSELSADTQYF. The CDR3 bases are TGTGCCAGCAGTGAACTCTCCGCAGATACGCAGTATTTT.